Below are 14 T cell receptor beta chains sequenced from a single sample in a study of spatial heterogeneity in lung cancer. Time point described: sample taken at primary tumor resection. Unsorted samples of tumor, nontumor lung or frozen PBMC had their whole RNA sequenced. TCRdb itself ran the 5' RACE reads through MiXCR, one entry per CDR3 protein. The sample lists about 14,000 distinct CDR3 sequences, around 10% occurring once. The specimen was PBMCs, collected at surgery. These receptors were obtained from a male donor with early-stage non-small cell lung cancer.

CDR3 nucleotide sequence: TGCAGCGTCGTACAGGGGACGGGTCAGCCCCAGCATTTT. Encoded protein: CSVVQGTGQPQHF. The V gene is TRBV29-1, the J gene TRBJ1-5, with 7 bases lining up with TRBD1. Trimming cost V 6 bases and J 6 bases; bases outside gene matches: 8. CDR3 length equals 13 residues. The germline CDR1 and CDR2 sequences are SQVTM and ANQGSEA.

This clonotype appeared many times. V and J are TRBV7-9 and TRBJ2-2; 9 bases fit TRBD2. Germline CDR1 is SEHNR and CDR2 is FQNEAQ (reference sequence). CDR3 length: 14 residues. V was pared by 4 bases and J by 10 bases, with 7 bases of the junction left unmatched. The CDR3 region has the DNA TGTGCCAGCAGCTCACCGGGGGGACTAGCGGAGCTGTTTTTT. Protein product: CASSSPGGLAELFF. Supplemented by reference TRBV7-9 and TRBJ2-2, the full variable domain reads DTGVSQNPRHKITKRGQNVTFRCDPISEHNRLYWYRQTLGQGPEFLTYFQNEAQLEKSRLLSDRFSAERPKGSFSTLEIQRTEQGDSAMYLCASSSPGGLAELFFGEGSRLTVL.

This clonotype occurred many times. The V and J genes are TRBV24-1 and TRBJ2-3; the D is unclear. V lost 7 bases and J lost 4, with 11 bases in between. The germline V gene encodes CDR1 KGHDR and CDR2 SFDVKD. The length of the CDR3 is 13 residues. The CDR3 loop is CATSGRSPDTQYF. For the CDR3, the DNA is TGTGCCACCAGCGGAAGGTCCCCAGATACGCAGTATTTT.

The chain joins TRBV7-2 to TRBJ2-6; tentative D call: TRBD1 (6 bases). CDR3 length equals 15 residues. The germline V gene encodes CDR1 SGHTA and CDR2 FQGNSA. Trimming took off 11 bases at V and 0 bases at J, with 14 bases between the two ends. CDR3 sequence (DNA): TGTGCCGCGAGGCAGGGGCTCTCTGGGGCCAACGTCCTGACTTTC. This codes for CAARQGLSGANVLTF.

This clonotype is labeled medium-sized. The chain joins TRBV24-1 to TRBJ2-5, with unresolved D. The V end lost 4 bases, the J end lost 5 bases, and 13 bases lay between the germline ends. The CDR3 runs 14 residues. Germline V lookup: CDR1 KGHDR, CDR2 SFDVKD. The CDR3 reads CATSDSDKGETQYF. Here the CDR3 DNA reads TGTGCCACCAGTGACTCTGACAAGGGTGAGACCCAGTACTTC.

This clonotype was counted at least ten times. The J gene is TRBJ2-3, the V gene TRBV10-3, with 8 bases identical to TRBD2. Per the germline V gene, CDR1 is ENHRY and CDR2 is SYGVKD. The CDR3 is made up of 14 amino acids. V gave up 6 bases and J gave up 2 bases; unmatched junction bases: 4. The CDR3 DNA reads TGTGCCATCAGAGTAGCGGGGAACACAGATACGCAGTATTTT. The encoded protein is CAIRVAGNTDTQYF.

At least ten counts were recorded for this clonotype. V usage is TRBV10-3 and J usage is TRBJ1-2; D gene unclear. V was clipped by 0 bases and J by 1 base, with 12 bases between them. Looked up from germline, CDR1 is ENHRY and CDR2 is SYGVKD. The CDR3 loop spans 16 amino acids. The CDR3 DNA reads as TGTGCCATCAGTGAGTCGACGGCAGATAGTAACTATGGCTACACCTTC. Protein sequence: CAISESTADSNYGYTF.

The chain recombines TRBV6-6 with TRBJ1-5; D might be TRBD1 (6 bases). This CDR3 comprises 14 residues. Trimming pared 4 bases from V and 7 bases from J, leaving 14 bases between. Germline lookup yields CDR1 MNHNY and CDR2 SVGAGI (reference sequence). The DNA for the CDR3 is TGTGCCAGCAGTTCTTCTGGGGGCGGGCAGCCCCAGCATTTT. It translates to CASSSSGGGQPQHF.

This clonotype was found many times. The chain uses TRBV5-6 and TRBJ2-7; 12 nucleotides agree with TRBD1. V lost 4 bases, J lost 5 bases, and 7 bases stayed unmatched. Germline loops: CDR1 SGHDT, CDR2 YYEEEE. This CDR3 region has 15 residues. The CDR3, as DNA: TGTGCCAGCAGCATCCCGGGACAGGGGGCTAACGAGCAGTACTTC. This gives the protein CASSIPGQGANEQYF.

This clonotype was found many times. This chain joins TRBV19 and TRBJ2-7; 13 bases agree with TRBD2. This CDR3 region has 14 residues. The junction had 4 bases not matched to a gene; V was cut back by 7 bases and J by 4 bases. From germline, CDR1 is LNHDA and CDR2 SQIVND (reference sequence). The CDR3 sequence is CASTRTSGSYEQYF. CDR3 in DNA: TGTGCCAGTACCCGGACTAGCGGGAGTTACGAGCAGTACTTC.

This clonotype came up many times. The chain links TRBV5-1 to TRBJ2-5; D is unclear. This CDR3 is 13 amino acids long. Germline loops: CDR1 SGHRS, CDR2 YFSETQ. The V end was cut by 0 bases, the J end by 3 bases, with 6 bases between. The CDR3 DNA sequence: TGCGCCAGCAGCTTGGTCACGGAAGAGACCCAGTACTTC. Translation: CASSLVTEETQYF.

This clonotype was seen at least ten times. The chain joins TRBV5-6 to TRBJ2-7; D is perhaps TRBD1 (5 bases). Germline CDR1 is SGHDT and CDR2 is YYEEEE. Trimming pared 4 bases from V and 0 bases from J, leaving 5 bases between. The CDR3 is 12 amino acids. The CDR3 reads CASSGASYEQYF. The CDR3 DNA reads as TGTGCCAGCAGCGGGGCCTCCTACGAGCAGTACTTC.

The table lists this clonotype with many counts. The CDR3 is CATGPGGADTQYF. As DNA, the CDR3 is TGTGCCACCGGACCCGGGGGCGCAGATACGCAGTATTTT. The rearrangement joins TRBV6-1 to TRBJ2-3; either TRBD1 or TRBD2 may supply D (6 bases each). The CDR3 length is 13 residues. The V end lost 10 bases, the J end lost 4 bases, and 15 bases lay between the germline ends. Germline V gene sequence: CDR1 MNHNS, CDR2 SASEGT.

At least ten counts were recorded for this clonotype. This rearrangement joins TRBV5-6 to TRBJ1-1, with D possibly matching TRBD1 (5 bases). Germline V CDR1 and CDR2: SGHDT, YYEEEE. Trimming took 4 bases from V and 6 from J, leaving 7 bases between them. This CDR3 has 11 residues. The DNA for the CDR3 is TGTGCCAGCAGCCGGGGCCCTGAAGCTTTCTTT. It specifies CASSRGPEAFF.